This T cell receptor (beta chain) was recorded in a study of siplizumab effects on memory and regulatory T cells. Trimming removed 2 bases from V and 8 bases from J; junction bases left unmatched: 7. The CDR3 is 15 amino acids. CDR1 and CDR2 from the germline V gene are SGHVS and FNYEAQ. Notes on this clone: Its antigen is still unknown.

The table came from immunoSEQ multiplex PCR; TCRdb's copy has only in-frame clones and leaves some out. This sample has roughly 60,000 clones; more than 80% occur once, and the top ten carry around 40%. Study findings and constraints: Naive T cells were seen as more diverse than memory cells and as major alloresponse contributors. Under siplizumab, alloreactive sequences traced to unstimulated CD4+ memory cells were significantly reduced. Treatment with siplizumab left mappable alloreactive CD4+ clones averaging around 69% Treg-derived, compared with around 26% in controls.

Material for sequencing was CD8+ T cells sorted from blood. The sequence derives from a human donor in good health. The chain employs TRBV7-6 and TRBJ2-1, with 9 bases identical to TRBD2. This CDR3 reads CASSLLREGRHEQFF. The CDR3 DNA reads TGTGCCAGCAGCTTATTGCGGGAGGGGCGGCATGAGCAGTTCTTC.